This T cell receptor beta chain was sequenced in a study of shared clonotypes between healthy human individuals (dated by TCRdb to 2020 to 2021). About the full investigation: The cohort comprised a couple of women and a few men aged 18 to 49 years. For each donor, three plates each were used for CD4 naive and CD4 memory, two plates were used for CD8 naive, and one plate was used for CD8 memory. Blood TCR repertoires of a handful of healthy adults were deeply sequenced to estimate repertoire size and the extent of clonotype sharing between individuals. Leukapheresis yielded between about 0.85 and 10 billion PBMCs per donor. To increase sequencing depth and limit assay-specific biases, TCR repertoire library preparation and sequencing were carried out by different laboratories using diverse techniques.

V loses 6 bases at its end and J loses 5 bases; junction bases beyond the gene matches: 3. Based on the germline V gene, the CDR1 and CDR2 sequences are ENHRY and SYGVKD. The CDR3 runs 13 amino acids, cysteine and phenylalanine included. Only the CDR3 region is kept as DNA, spanning 39 bases read in frame from base 1. Only a few counts were recorded for this clone. What antigen it recognizes has not been identified. Base qualities are not at hand, and no much larger clone is one base apart. Healthy HIV-negative adults with no recently reported acute infections or vaccinations were included as donors. All donors were Caucasian adults living in Nashville, Tennessee, USA. CD4+ T cells were enriched by magnetic negative selection; naive cells were then positively selected on CD45RA, and the negative fraction formed the memory subset. Blood was obtained by leukapheresis, after which PBMCs were separated by Ficoll-Histopaque density gradient centrifugation and cryopreserved in liquid nitrogen vapor phase. Purity and quantity of every magnetically sorted T cell population were checked by analytical flow cytometry. From each sorted fraction, genomic DNA was isolated and quantified by UV absorbance on a Nanodrop 2000c.

Findings and caveats that apply to the study as a whole: The small number of donors limited the genetic and exposure-history diversity represented. Even with the large sequencing depth, rarefaction of the sorted-subset datasets indicated that sequencing was incomplete. Higher generation probabilities were observed for clonotypes shared by all four sorted-subset donors than for non-shared clonotypes. Pairwise subsampling led to the expectation that sequencing depth would affect the degree of clonotype sharing among donors. Naive subsets generally had larger estimated clonotype richness than memory subsets. Sampling was limited to blood, and TCR repertoires in tissue likely differ from TCR repertoires in blood. Across four donors, 5% to 6% of naive CD4, roughly 3.3% of naive CD8, about 2.3% of memory CD4, and about 0.44% of memory CD8 clonotypes were shared.

Using the deep immunoSEQ assay, TCR CDR3 regions were amplified from genomic DNA by multiplex PCR. For each cell subset, the extracted genomic DNA was distributed evenly across all wells of several immunoSEQ 96-well plates, and each plate served as one replicate. For sorted subsets, each replicate PCR was loaded with around 200 ng genomic DNA, equivalent to approximately 33,000 T cell genomes. Purified libraries were measured with a Qubit 3.0 fluorometer, size-checked on a Bioanalyzer 2100, and measured again with the KAPA Library Quantification kit. Every immunoSEQ 96-well plate was sequenced on a dedicated single-read 150-cycle Illumina NextSeq 550 flow cell. Concerning the study's data processing: Because the immunoSEQ output held only junctional sequences and lacked quality scores, the filtering could not match the filtering applied to full-length reads. Sequences were annotated with PyIR, a Python wrapper for IgBLAST v1.9, using IMGT germline references to assign V/J genes and CDR3. Reads were filtered out if the reads had weak V/J assignments (E-value above 1e-6), no CDR3, stop codons, out-of-frame junctions, or ambiguous translated residues. V3J clonotypes were defined by identical inferred V gene, J gene, and CDR3 amino acid sequence. The percentage overlap between two repertoires was calculated by dividing the number of shared unique clonotypes by the size of the smaller repertoire. Richness of each repertoire was evaluated using RTK rarefaction, the Chao1 estimator, and Recon v2.1 estimates of unobserved clonotypes. Generation probabilities for all TCRbeta clonotypes obtained by the gDNA method from a handful of donors were computed using OLGA. The source is immuneACCESS, and TCRdb retained only in-frame sequences with V and J called. Part of the clones is not carried over; for the studies checked, unresolved V genes explain less than half of this, and the remainder is unexplained. From that table come the V and J calls and clone size; the DNA was used to work out D and trimming. The sample data list 300,000 to 400,000 clones, and around 70% of these were observed just once. The ten largest clones capture roughly a tenth of the sample.

The sequence derives from a man aged 30-40 years in good health. Sequencing was done on a sample of memory CD4+ T cells sorted from blood. Per the publication, the cell subset or site label means: CD45RA-negative fraction. Recombination connected TRBV10-3 to TRBJ2-7, with 11 bases in between that match TRBD1. Read as DNA, the sequence is TGTGCCATCAGGGGGACAGGGGGACACGAGCAGTACTTC. Its translation reads: CAIRGTGGHEQYF.